This T cell receptor beta chain is drawn from a study of Graves' ophthalmopathy and Graves' hyperthyroidism. Study-wide background: At initial diagnosis, peripheral blood was obtained, and this preceded any treatment.

Germline CDR1 SEHNR, CDR2 FQNEAQ (reference sequence). The CDR3 runs 16 residues. The ends were cut back, 3 bases at V and 4 bases at J, with 18 bases in the middle. This clonotype was counted a few times. RNA served as the template for amplifying TCR beta CDR3 regions. The workflow started with a first-round RT-PCR run with HTBI primers and then moved on to a second-round multiplex PCR. From the multiplex PCR reads, TCRdb called clonotypes with MiXCR, one entry per CDR3 protein. The data show 240,000 or so distinct CDR3 sequences, with about 46% seen just once and more than 45% held by the top ten. V and J are TRBV7-9 and TRBJ1-2; tentative D call: TRBD1 (6 bases). The sequence was collected from an adult man with Graves' ophthalmopathy. Sequencing input: peripheral blood. The CDR3 reads CASSLAWTDLAYGYTF. Written as DNA, the CDR3 is TGTGCCAGCAGCTTGGCCTGGACAGACCTGGCCTATGGCTACACCTTC.